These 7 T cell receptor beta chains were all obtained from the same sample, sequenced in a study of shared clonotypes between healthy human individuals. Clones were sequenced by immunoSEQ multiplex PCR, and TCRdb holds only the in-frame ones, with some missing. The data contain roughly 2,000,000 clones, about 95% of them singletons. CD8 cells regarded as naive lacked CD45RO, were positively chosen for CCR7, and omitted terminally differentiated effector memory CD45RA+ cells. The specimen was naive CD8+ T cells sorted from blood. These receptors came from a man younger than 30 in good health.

CDR3: CASSPDPKGTQYF. Written as DNA, the CDR3 is TGTGCCAGCAGCCCGGACCCTAAGGGGACCCAGTACTTC. The chain carries TRBV11-3 and TRBJ2-5; no clear D gene. Germline V gene lookup returns CDR1 SGHNT and CDR2 YENEEA. The CDR3 length is 13 residues. V gave up 5 bases and J gave up 7 bases, with 14 bases separating them.

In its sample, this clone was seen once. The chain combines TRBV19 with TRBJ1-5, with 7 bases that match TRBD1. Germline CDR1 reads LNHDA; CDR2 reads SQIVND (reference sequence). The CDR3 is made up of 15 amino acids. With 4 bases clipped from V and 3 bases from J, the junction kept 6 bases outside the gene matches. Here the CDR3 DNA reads TGTGCCAGTAGTAGCCGGGACAGCTCCAATCAGCCCCAGCATTTT. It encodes CASSSRDSSNQPQHF. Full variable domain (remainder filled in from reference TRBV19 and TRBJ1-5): DGGITQSPKYLFRKEGQNVTLSCEQNLNHDAMYWYRQDPGQGLRLIYYSQIVNDFQKGDIAEGYSVSREKKESFPLTVTSAQKNPTAFYLCASSSRDSSNQPQHFGDGTRLSIL.

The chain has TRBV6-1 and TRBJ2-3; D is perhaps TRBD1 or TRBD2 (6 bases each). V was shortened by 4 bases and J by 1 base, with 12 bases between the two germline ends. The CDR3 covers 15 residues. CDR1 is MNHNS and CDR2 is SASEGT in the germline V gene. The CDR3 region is CASSGSRGRTDTQYF. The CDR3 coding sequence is TGTGCCAGCAGTGGGAGCCGGGGGCGCACAGATACGCAGTATTTT.

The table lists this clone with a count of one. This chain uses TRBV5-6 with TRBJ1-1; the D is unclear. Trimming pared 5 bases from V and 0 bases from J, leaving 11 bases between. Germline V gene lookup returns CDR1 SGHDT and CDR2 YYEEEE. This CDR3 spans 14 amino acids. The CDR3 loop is CASRRETMNTEAFF. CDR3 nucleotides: TGTGCCAGCAGACGGGAGACAATGAACACTGAAGCTTTCTTT.

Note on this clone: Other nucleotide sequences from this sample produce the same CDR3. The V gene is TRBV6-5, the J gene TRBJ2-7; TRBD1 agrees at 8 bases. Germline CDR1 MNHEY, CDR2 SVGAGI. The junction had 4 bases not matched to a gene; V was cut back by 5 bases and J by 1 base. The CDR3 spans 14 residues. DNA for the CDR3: TGTGCCAGCAGTCCCGGGACAGGATCCTACGAGCAGTACTTC. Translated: CASSPGTGSYEQYF.

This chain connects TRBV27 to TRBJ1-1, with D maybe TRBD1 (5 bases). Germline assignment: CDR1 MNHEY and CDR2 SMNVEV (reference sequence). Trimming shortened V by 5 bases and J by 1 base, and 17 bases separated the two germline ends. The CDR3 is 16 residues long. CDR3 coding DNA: TGTGCCAGCAGTCTAGCCGTGGCCACAGGGAACACTGAAGCTTTCTTT. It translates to CASSLAVATGNTEAFF.

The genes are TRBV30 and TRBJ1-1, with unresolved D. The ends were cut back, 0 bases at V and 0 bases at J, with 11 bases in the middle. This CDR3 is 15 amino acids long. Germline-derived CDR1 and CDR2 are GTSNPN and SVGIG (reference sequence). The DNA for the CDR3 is TGTGCCTGGAGTGTACTTGAGAGGATGAACACTGAAGCTTTCTTT. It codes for CAWSVLERMNTEAFF.